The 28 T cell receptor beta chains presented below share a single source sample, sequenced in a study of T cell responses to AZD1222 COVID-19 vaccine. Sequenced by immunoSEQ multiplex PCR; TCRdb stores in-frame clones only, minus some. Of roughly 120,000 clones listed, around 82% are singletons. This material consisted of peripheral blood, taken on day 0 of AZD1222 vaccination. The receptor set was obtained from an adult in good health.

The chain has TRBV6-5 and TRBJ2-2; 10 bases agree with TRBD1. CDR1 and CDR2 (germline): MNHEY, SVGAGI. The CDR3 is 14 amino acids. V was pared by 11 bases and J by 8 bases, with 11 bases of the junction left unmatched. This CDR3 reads CACQDRGRAGELFF. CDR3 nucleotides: TGTGCCTGCCAAGACAGGGGGCGCGCGGGGGAGCTGTTTTTT.

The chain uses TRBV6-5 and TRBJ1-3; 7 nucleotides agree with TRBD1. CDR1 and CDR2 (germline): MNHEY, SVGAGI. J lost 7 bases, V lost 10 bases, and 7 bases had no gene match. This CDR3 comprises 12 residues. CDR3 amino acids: CAITTGRNTIYF. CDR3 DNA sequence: TGTGCCATCACGACAGGGAGGAACACCATATATTTT.

CDR3 protein: CASETGAGYTEAFF. CDR3 DNA: TGTGCCAGCGAAACAGGGGCGGGGTACACTGAAGCTTTCTTT. The chain combines TRBV2 with TRBJ1-1; 7 nucleotides agree with TRBD1. The germline V gene encodes CDR1 SNHLY and CDR2 FYNNEI. After removal of 8 bases from V and 3 bases from J, the junction contained 9 bases not matched to a gene. The CDR3 covers 14 residues.

Written as DNA, the CDR3 is TGTGCCAGCAGCTTAGAGGTCAGACAAGAGACCCAGTACTTC. Translated, it gives CASSLEVRQETQYF. This chain connects TRBV7-2 to TRBJ2-5; D unclear. The CDR3 length is 14 residues. CDR1 SGHTA and CDR2 FQGNSA come from the germline V gene. V was shortened by 1 base and J by 2 bases, with 8 bases between the two germline ends.

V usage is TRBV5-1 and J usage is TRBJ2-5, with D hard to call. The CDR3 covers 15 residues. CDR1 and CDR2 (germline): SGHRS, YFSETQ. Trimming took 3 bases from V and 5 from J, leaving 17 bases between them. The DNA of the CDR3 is TGCGCCAGCAGCTCAGCCCCCGTCCGAGAGGAGACCCAGTACTTC. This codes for CASSSAPVREETQYF.

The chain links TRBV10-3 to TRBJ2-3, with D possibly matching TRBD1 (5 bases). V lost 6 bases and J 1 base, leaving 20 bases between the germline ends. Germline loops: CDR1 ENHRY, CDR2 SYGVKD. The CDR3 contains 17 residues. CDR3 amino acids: CAIRDLNGASRTDTQYF. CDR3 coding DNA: TGTGCCATCAGGGACCTTAATGGGGCAAGTCGCACAGATACGCAGTATTTT.

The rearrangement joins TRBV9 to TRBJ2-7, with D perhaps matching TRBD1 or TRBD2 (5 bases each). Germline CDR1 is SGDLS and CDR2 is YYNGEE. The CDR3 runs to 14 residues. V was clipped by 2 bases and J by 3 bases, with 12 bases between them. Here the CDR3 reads CASSVEGKNYEQYF. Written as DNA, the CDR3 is TGTGCCAGCAGCGTTGAGGGGAAAAACTACGAGCAGTACTTC.

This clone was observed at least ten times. The CDR3 DNA reads TGTGCCAGCAGGGGGACCATTTACGCTGAAGCTTTCTTT. Amino acid sequence: CASRGTIYAEAFF. The chain joins TRBV12-3 or TRBV12-4 to TRBJ1-1; perhaps TRBD1 as D (5 bases). The CDR3 spans 13 residues. V dropped 6 bases and J dropped 6 bases, with 14 bases sitting between them.

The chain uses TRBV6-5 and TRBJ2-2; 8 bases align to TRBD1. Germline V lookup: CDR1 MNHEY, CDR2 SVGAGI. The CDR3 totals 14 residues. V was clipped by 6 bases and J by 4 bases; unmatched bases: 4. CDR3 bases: TGTGCCAGCAGACGTACAGGGGGCACCGGGGAGCTGTTTTTT. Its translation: CASRRTGGTGELFF.

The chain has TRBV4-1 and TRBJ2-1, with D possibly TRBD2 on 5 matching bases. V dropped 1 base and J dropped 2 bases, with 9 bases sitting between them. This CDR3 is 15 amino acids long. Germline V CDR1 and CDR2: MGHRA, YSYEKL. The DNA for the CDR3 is TGCGCCAGCAGCCAAGCCGGGGAAACCTACAATGAGCAGTTCTTC. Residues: CASSQAGETYNEQFF.

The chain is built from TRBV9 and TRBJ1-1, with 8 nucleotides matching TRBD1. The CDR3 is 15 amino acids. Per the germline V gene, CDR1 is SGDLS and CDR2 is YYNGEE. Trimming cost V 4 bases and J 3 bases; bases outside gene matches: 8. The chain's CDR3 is CASSFGQGHYTEAFF. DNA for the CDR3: TGTGCCAGCAGCTTTGGACAGGGTCATTACACTGAAGCTTTCTTT.

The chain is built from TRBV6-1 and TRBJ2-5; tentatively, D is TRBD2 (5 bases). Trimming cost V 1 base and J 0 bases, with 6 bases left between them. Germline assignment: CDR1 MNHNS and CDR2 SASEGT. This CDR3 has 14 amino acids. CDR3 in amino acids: CASSEGEYQETQYF. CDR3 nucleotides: TGTGCCAGCAGTGAAGGGGAGTACCAAGAGACCCAGTACTTC.

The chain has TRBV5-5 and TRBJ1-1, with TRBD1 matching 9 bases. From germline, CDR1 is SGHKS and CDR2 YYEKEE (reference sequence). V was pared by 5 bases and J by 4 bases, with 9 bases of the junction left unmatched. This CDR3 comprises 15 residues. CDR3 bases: TGTGCCAGCAGAAAGGAGGGACAGGGTGGCACTGAAGCTTTCTTT. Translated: CASRKEGQGGTEAFF. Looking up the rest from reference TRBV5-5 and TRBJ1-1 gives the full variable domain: DAGVTQSPTHLIKTRGQQVTLRCSPISGHKSVSWYQQVLGQGPQFIFQYYEKEERGRGNFPDRFSARQFPNYSSELNVNALLLGDSALYLCASRKEGQGGTEAFFGQGTRLTVV.

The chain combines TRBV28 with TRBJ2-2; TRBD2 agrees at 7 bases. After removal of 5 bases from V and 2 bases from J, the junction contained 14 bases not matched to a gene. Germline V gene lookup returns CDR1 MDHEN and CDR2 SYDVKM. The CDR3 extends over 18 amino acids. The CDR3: CASSIGGSSLGNTGELFF. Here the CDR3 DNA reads TGTGCCAGCAGTATAGGCGGGAGTAGTTTAGGTAACACCGGGGAGCTGTTTTTT. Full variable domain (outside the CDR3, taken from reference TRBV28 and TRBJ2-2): DVKVTQSSRYLVKRTGEKVFLECVQDMDHENMFWYRQDPGLGLRLIYFSYDVKMKEKGDIPEGYSVSREKKERFSLILESASTNQTSMYLCASSIGGSSLGNTGELFFGEGSRLTVL.

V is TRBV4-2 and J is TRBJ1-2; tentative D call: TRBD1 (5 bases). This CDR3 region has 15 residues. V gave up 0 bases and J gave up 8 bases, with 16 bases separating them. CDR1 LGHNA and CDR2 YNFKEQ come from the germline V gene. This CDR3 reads CASSQDPGTQGGYTF. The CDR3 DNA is TGTGCCAGCAGCCAAGATCCAGGGACCCAAGGGGGCTACACCTTC.

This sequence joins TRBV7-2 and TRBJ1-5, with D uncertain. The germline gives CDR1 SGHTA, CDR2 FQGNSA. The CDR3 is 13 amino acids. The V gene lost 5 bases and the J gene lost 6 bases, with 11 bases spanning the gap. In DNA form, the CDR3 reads TGTGCCAGCAGCCCCCAGGAGGGTCAGCCCCAGCATTTT. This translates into CASSPQEGQPQHF.

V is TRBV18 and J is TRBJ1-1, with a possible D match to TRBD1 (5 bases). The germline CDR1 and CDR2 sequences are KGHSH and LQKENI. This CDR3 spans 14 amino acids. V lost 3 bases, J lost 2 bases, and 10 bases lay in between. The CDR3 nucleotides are TGTGCCAGCTCACCCCGGGACTCCAACACTGAAGCTTTCTTT. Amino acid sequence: CASSPRDSNTEAFF.

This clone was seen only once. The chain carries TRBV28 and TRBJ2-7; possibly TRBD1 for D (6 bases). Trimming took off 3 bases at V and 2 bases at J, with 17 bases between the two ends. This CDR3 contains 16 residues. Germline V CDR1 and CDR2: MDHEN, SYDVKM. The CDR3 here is CASSFVSGTTPYEQYF. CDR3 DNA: TGTGCCAGCAGTTTCGTATCAGGGACAACCCCCTACGAGCAGTACTTC. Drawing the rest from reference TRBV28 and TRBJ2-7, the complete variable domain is DVKVTQSSRYLVKRTGEKVFLECVQDMDHENMFWYRQDPGLGLRLIYFSYDVKMKEKGDIPEGYSVSREKKERFSLILESASTNQTSMYLCASSFVSGTTPYEQYFGPGTRLTVT.

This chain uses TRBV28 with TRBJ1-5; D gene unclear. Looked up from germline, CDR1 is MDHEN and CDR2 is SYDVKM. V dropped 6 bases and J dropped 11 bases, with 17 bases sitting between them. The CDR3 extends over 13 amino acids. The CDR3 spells CASRFLDITAQHF. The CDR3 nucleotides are TGTGCCAGCAGATTCCTAGACATAACGGCCCAGCATTTT.

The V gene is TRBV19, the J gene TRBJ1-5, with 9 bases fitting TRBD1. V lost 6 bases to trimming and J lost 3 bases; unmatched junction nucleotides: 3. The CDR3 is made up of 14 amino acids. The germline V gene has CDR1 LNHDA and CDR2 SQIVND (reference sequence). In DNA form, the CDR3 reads TGTGCCAGTAGGGGACAGGGAATCAATCAGCCCCAGCATTTT. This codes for CASRGQGINQPQHF.

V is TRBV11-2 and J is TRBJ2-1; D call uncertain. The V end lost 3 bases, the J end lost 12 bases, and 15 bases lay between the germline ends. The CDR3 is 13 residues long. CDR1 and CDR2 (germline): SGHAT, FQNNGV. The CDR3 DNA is TGTGCCAGCAGCTTCCGGACGGGTGTGGGGCAGTTCTTC. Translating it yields CASSFRTGVGQFF.

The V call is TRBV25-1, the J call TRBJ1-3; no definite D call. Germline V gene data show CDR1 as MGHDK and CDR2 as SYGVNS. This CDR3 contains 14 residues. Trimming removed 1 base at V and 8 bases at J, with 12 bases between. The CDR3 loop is CASSEWAGSHTIYF. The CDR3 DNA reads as TGTGCCAGCAGTGAATGGGCAGGTTCGCACACCATATATTTT. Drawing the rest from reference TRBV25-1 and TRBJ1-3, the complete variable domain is EADIYQTPRYLVIGTGKKITLECSQTMGHDKMYWYQQDPGMELHLIHYSYGVNSTEKGDLSSESTVSRIRTEHFPLTLESARPSHTSQYLCASSEWAGSHTIYFGEGSWLTVV.

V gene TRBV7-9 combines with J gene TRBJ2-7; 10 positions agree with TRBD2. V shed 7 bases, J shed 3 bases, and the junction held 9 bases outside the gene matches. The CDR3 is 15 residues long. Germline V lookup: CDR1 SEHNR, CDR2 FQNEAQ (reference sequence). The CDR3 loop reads CASTHGLAVSYEQYF. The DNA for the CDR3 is TGTGCCAGCACGCATGGACTAGCGGTTAGCTACGAGCAGTACTTC.

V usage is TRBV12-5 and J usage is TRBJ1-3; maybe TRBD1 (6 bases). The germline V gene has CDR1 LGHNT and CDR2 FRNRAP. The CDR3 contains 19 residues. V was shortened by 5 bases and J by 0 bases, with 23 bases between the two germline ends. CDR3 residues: CASGISNRDTLSSGNTIYF. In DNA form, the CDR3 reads TGTGCTAGTGGTATCTCCAATCGGGACACTTTAAGCTCTGGAAACACCATATATTTT.

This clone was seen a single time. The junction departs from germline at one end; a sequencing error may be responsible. This CDR3 reads CASTIGPRGSSYEQYF. The DNA for the CDR3 is TGTGCCAGTACTATAGGTCCCAGGGGTTCGTCCTACGAGCAGTACTTC. V gene TRBV19 combines with J gene TRBJ2-7; possible D gene TRBD1, 6 bases. The CDR3 is 16 residues long. Germline V gene data show CDR1 as LNHDA and CDR2 as SQIVND (reference sequence). Full variable domain (remainder filled in from reference TRBV19 and TRBJ2-7): DGGITQSPKYLFRKEGQNVTLSCEQNLNHDAMYWYRQDPGQGLRLIYYSQIVNDFQKGDIAEGYSVSREKKESFPLTVTSAQKNPTAFYLCASTIGPRGSSYEQYFGPGTRLTVT.

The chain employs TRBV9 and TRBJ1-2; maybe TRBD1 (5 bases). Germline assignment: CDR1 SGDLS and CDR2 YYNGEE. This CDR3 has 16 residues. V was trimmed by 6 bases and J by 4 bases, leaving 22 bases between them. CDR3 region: CASTPTGGIPLYGYTF. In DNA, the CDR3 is TGTGCCAGCACCCCGACGGGGGGAATCCCACTCTATGGCTACACCTTC.

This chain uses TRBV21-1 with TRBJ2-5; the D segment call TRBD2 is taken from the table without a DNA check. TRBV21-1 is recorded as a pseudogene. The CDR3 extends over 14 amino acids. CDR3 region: CASSSGDCQETQYF. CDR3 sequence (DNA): TGTGCCAGCAGCTCGGGGGACTGCCAAGAGACCCAGTACTTC.

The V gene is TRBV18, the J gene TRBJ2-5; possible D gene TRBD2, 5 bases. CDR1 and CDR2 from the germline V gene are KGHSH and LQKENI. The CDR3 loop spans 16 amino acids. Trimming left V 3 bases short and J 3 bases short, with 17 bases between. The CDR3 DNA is TGTGCCAGCTCACCTGGAGGAGCAGTTAAGAAAGAGACCCAGTACTTC. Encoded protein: CASSPGGAVKKETQYF. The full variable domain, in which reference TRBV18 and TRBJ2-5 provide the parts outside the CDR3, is NAGVMQNPRHLVRRRGQEARLRCSPMKGHSHVYWYRQLPEEGLKFMVYLQKENIIDESGMPKERFSAEFPKEGPSILRIQQVVRGDSAAYFCASSPGGAVKKETQYFGPGTRLLVL.